One sample yielded the 10 T cell receptor beta chains listed below, sequenced in a study of Graves' ophthalmopathy and Graves' hyperthyroidism. RNA transcripts served as template for amplifying TCR beta CDR3 sequences. In the first round, RT-PCR was carried out with HTBI primers, and a multiplex PCR formed the second round. TCRdb analysed the multiplex PCR reads with MiXCR anew, one entry per CDR3 protein. The data show 660,000 or so distinct CDR3 sequences, more than 40% seen once. The sequencing sample was made of peripheral blood. The origin of the receptors is an adult man with Graves' ophthalmopathy.

In this sample, this clonotype turned up many times. V gene TRBV2 combines with J gene TRBJ1-4; possibly TRBD1 for D (6 bases). The germline V gene has CDR1 SNHLY and CDR2 FYNNEI. The length of the CDR3 is 15 residues. V lost 5 bases and J lost 5, with 15 bases in between. The CDR3 loop is CASSPRRTANEKLFF. The CDR3 DNA is TGTGCCAGCAGTCCACGAAGGACAGCGAATGAAAAACTGTTTTTT. Together with reference TRBV2 and TRBJ1-4, the CDR3 gives the full variable domain: EPEVTQTPSHQVTQMGQEVILRCVPISNHLYFYWYRQILGQKVEFLVSFYNNEISEKSEIFDDQFSVERPDGSNFTLKIRSTKLEDSAMYFCASSPRRTANEKLFFGSGTQLSVL.

This clonotype was found many times. J is TRBJ2-5 and V is TRBV9; 8 nucleotides align to TRBD2. V lost 4 bases, J lost 4 bases, and 9 bases stayed unmatched. The CDR3 sequence is 15 residues long. Germline assignment: CDR1 SGDLS and CDR2 YYNGEE. The CDR3 reads CASSPREGPRETQYF. CDR3 coding DNA: TGTGCCAGCAGCCCCCGGGAGGGACCGAGAGAGACCCAGTACTTC.

This clonotype appeared once. For the CDR3, the DNA is TGCAGCGTTGGGACAGGGACCGCCTACGAGCAGTACTTC. Translated: CSVGTGTAYEQYF. The rearrangement uses TRBV29-1 and TRBJ2-7; 8 nucleotides agree with TRBD1. Per the germline V gene, CDR1 is SQVTM and CDR2 is ANQGSEA. Losses at the gene ends were 4 bases for V and 2 bases for J; bases not matched to a gene: 4. This CDR3 contains 13 residues.

In this sample, this clonotype turned up a few times. The chain recombines TRBV5-1 with TRBJ1-1; D ambiguous. The CDR3 runs 13 residues. Trimming removed 3 bases from V and 6 bases from J, with 12 bases in between. Germline V gene lookup returns CDR1 SGHRS and CDR2 YFSETQ. The CDR3 loop reads CASSSALSAEAFF. CDR3 DNA: TGCGCCAGCAGCTCGGCTCTGTCGGCTGAAGCTTTCTTT.

The rearrangement joins TRBV9 to TRBJ1-4; no firm D call. The CDR3 loop spans 15 amino acids. Germline assignment: CDR1 SGDLS and CDR2 YYNGEE. Trimming removed 0 bases from V and 7 bases from J, with 13 bases in between. CDR3 nucleotide sequence: TGTGCCAGCAGCGTAGCGGTCGCGGGGTCTGAAAAACTGTTTTTT. Protein: CASSVAVAGSEKLFF.

The V and J genes are TRBV29-1 and TRBJ1-2; D might be TRBD1 (5 bases). The CDR3 consists of 12 residues. The V gene lost 8 bases and the J gene lost 4 bases, with 14 bases spanning the gap. From germline, CDR1 is SQVTM and CDR2 ANQGSEA. The CDR3 loop reads CSSAGPRYGYTF. In DNA form, the CDR3 reads TGCAGCTCTGCGGGACCACGCTATGGCTACACCTTC. Full variable domain (rest looked up from reference TRBV29-1 and TRBJ1-2): SAVISQKPSRDICQRGTSLTIQCQVDSQVTMMFWYRQQPGQSLTLIATANQGSEATYESGFVIDKFPISRPNLTFSTLTVSNMSPEDSSIYLCSSAGPRYGYTFGSGTRLTVV.

The sample holds one count of this clonotype. This sequence joins TRBV29-1 and TRBJ2-6; 8 nucleotides agree with TRBD1. Germline CDR1 SQVTM, CDR2 ANQGSEA. The V and J ends lost 4 bases and 12 bases, in that order; junction bases with no gene match: 2. The CDR3 runs 11 residues. CDR3 region: CSVGTGSVLTF. In DNA, the CDR3 is TGCAGCGTTGGGACAGGGTCCGTCCTGACTTTC.

As concerns this clonotype: No conserved phenylalanine or tryptophan ends this CDR3, so it is likely a read error. The V call is TRBV25-1, the J call TRBJ2-5; the D gene is possibly TRBD1 (5 bases). CDR1 is MGHDK, CDR2 SYGVNS, per germline. V was clipped by 10 bases and J by 5 bases, with 14 bases between them. This CDR3 contains 12 residues. CDR3 amino acids: CANRNFGETQYL. Written as DNA, the CDR3 is TGTGCCAACAGGAATTTCGGGGAGACCCAGTACCTC.

In this sample, this clonotype turned up a few times. The rearrangement joins TRBV7-2 to TRBJ1-3, with D perhaps TRBD1 (5 bases). CDR3 length: 15 residues. CDR1 and CDR2 (germline): SGHTA, FQGNSA. V was pared by 2 bases and J by 0 bases, with 8 bases between. The CDR3 spells CASSLTDSSGNTIYF. CDR3 nucleotides: TGTGCCAGCAGCTTAACAGACAGCTCTGGAAACACCATATATTTT.

This clonotype was detected only once. The junction does not match germline at one end; this may be a read error. The chain recombines TRBV7-2 with TRBJ1-1, with no clear D. Germline values: CDR1 SGHTA, CDR2 FQGNSA. This CDR3 has 13 residues. The CDR3, as DNA: TGCGCCAGCAGCCAACAATTTTTCACTGAAGCTTTCTTT. Its translation is CASSQQFFTEAFF.